This entry describes one TCR beta chain. The source of the sample is a study of blood T cell repertoires in COVID-19. On the study more broadly: Samples taken during acute and convalescent COVID-19 were collected in the United States, Italy and Spain. The cDNA or gDNA used as material had been derived from T cells, B-cell-depleted T cells, or PBMCs.

Germline loops: CDR1 KGHDR, CDR2 SFDVKD. The CDR3 extends over 15 amino acids. The V and J ends lost 7 bases and 6 bases, in that order; junction bases with no gene match: 10. In the study's own analysis: How many nucleated cells were present was estimated from reference gene primer amplification. This table comes from immunoSEQ multiplex PCR, and its TCRdb copy is limited to in-frame clones, with some not included. The V and J calls and clone size were taken over from that table, and D and trimming were inferred from the DNA. This table holds 200,000 to 300,000 clones, almost 85% found once. The sample taken for sequencing was peripheral blood. The clonotype comes from a woman aged 80 or older with acute or convalescent COVID-19. J is TRBJ2-2 and V is TRBV24-1; 7 bases align to TRBD1. DNA for the CDR3: TGTGCCACCAGGATGACAGGGCGAATCGCCGGGGAGCTGTTTTTT. Encoded protein: CATRMTGRIAGELFF.